Below, one TCR beta chain is given with its context. Antigen unknown. The primer mix had 60 Vbeta and 13 Jbeta primers. TCRdb's table, derived via immunoSEQ multiplex PCR, lists solely in-frame clones and lacks some. This sample carries approximately 200,000 clones, approximately 83% of them seen once, and the ten largest clones take 1.3% to 1.5%. This sample was taken from a study of cytomegalovirus exposure and HLA in healthy donors. Study observations and caveats: TCR beta V- and J-gene trimming, according to a later analysis, was linked to a missense DCLRE1C variant. As confirmed in vitro, three CMV-associated chains were specific for CMV antigens. Later analysis indicated greater clonal expansion among HLA-associated TCR beta chains than among equally common other chains.

After removal of 6 bases from V and 3 bases from J, the junction contained 8 bases not matched to a gene. Per the germline V gene, CDR1 is MGHDK and CDR2 is SYGVNS. The CDR3 runs to 15 residues. Specimen: PBMCs. The rearrangement uses TRBV25-1 and TRBJ2-3; 8 bases line up with TRBD2. The TCR comes from a girl aged 5 to 17 in good health and CMV-seronegative. CDR3 sequence: CASREGGTRTDTQYF. Written as DNA, the CDR3 is TGTGCCAGCAGGGAAGGGGGGACTAGAACAGATACGCAGTATTTT.